Listed below are T cell receptor beta chains from one sample, sequenced in a study of T cells in Graves' hyperthyroidism and ophthalmopathy. Via MiXCR, TCRdb re-called the multiplex PCR reads, giving one row per CDR3 protein. Here the sample spans about 620,000 distinct CDR3 sequences, about 16% being singletons. Sequenced: blood. All receptors derive from a young woman with Graves' hyperthyroidism. The CDR3 runs from the conserved cysteine through the conserved F or W. D genes are given only for firm matches. Expanded clones are given a class, and other clones once, few, many or no size at all.

j_call	v_call	clone_size	d_call	cdr3_nt	cdr3_aa
TRBJ2-7	TRBV7-9	many	NA	TGTGCCAGCAGCTTAGTGGGTCCCAATGAGCGGGTCTCCTACGAGCAGTACTTC	CASSLVGPNERVSYEQYF
TRBJ1-1	TRBV12-3/TRBV12-4	many	TRBD1	TGTGCCAGCAGCGAACAACAGGGGGTAACTGAAGCTTTCTTT	CASSEQQGVTEAFF
TRBJ1-1	TRBV3-1	many	NA	TGTGCCAGTTCCACGGACATCGACACTGAAGCTTTCTTT	CASSTDIDTEAFF
TRBJ2-1	TRBV12-3/TRBV12-4	many	TRBD2	TGTGCCAGCAGTTTACAGGGACTAGCGAATGAGCAGTTCTTC	CASSLQGLANEQFF
TRBJ1-2	TRBV24-1	NA	NA	TGTGCCACCAGTGTATCCGGGACTACAGGCTACACCTTC	CATSVSGTTGYTF
TRBJ2-3	TRBV29-1	many	NA	TGCAGCGTCAAAGGGAGGATGACAGATACGCAGTATTTT	CSVKGRMTDTQYF
TRBJ2-7	TRBV9	few	NA	TGTGCCAGCAGCGTATTGGGGAGCTCCTACGAGCAGTACTTC	CASSVLGSSYEQYF
TRBJ2-3	TRBV20-1	NA	TRBD2	TGCAGTGCCCAACTACCCCTTTTAGCGGGAGGAGTAGATACGCAGTATTTT	CSAQLPLLAGGVDTQYF
TRBJ2-7	TRBV30	many	NA	TGTGCCTGGAAGGCCACAGCGACCTACGAGCAGTACTTC	CAWKATATYEQYF
TRBJ2-5	TRBV9	NA	TRBD2	TGTGCCAGCAGCGAGTATGGGACTAGCGGGGCCTCCGAGACCCAGTACTTC	CASSEYGTSGASETQYF
TRBJ2-1	TRBV6-2/TRBV6-3	few	NA	TGTGCCAGCAGTAAACAACAGGTTAACAATGAGCAGTTCTTC	CASSKQQVNNEQFF
TRBJ2-3	TRBV28	NA	TRBD2	TGTGCCAGCGGATGGCTTTCCTTAGCTAGCGGGAAAGGTAGCGGGGGCGGAACGCAGTATTTT	CASGWLSLASGKGSGGGTQYF
TRBJ2-3	TRBV29-1	NA	TRBD2	TGCAGCGTTGAAGATCAAATAAGGGGAGGGACGACAGATACGCAGTATTTT	CSVEDQIRGGTTDTQYF
TRBJ2-1	TRBV3-1	many	TRBD1	TGTGCCAGCAGCACCGGGACAGGGACCTACAATGAGCAGTTCTTC	CASSTGTGTYNEQFF
TRBJ2-7	TRBV9	many	NA	TGTGCCAGCAGCGTAGAAGATGGCGGAGTCTACGAGCAGTACTTC	CASSVEDGGVYEQYF
TRBJ2-3	TRBV7-3	NA	TRBD1	TGTGCCAGCAGCTTTCAGACAGGGGAGACGCAGTATTTT	CASSFQTGETQYF
TRBJ2-1	TRBV30	many	NA	TGTGCCTGGAGTTCTAGGGAGCAGTTCTTC	CAWSSREQFF
TRBJ2-5	TRBV12-3/TRBV12-4	many	TRBD1	TGTGCCAGCAGTTTTAGGGACAGAGGACAAGAGACCCAGTACTTC	CASSFRDRGQETQYF
TRBJ2-7	TRBV4-1	NA	TRBD1	TGCGCCAGCAGCCAAGATAATAGACCGGGACAGGGCTACGAGCAGTACTTC	CASSQDNRPGQGYEQYF
TRBJ1-2	TRBV7-9	NA	TRBD1	TGTGCCACCGCGACAGGGTGGGCGGAGGGCTACACCTTC	CATATGWAEGYTF
TRBJ2-2	TRBV9	NA	NA	TGTGCCAGCAGCGTTCCCACCGGGGAGCTGTTTTTT	CASSVPTGELFF
TRBJ2-1	TRBV20-1	NA	TRBD2	TGCAGTGCTAGAGAGGCTAGCGGGAGGGGTGAGCAGTTCTTC	CSAREASGRGEQFF
TRBJ2-2	TRBV2	many	TRBD1	TGTGCCAGCAGTTGGACAGGGGTCGCGAACACCGGGGAGCTGTTTTTT	CASSWTGVANTGELFF
TRBJ2-1	TRBV9	NA	NA	TGTGCCAGCAGCGCTCACGTCGGAGGGAACAGTTCCTACAATGGGCAGTTCTTC	CASSAHVGGNSSYNGQFF
TRBJ2-7	TRBV28	many	NA	TGTGCCAGCAGTCCAGGTTTCGTAGGGTCAGGCTACGAGCAGTACTTC	CASSPGFVGSGYEQYF
TRBJ1-3	TRBV28	few	NA	TGTGCCAGCATATCCATCAGGGTGTCCGGAAACACCATATATTTT	CASISIRVSGNTIYF
TRBJ2-7	TRBV29-1	many	TRBD1	TGCAGCGTCCTGGGACAGGCTTACGAGCAGTACTTC	CSVLGQAYEQYF
TRBJ1-2	TRBV6-1	NA	NA	TGTGCCAGCAGTGTAGCGGGGATGATGAGCGGCTACACCTTC	CASSVAGMMSGYTF